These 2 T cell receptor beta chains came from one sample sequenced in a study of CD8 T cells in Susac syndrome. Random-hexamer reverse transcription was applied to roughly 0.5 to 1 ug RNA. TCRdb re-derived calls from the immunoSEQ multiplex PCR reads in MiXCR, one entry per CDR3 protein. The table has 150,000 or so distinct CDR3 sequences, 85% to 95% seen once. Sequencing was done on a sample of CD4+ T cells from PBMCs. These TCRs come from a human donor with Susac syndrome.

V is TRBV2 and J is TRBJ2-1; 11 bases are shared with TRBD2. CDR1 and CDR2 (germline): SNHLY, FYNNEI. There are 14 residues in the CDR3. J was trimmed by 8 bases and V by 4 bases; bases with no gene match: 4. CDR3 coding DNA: TGTGCCAGCAGTGGACTAGCGGGACGTGATGAGCAGTTCTTC. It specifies CASSGLAGRDEQFF.

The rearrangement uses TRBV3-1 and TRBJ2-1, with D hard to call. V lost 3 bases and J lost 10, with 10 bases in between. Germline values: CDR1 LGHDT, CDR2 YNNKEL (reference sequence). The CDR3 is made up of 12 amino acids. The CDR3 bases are TGTGCCAGCAGCCAGACCCTACGGGAGCAGTTCTTC. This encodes CASSQTLREQFF.